Below, one T cell receptor beta chain is given with its context. Antigen: not known. The junction differs from germline at one of its ends, possibly a read error. These data are taken from a study of T cells after yellow fever vaccination. A universal primer site and UMIs were added as TCR cDNA was made by 5'RACE template switching. MiXCR was run by TCRdb on the 5' RACE reads, yielding one entry per CDR3 protein. This table holds some 130,000 distinct CDR3 sequences, 6.6% found once. CDR1 is SGHTA and CDR2 is FQGNSA in the germline V gene. CDR3 length equals 13 residues. Whole-study findings and limits: It was a small share of clonotypes that appeared in both CD4 and CD8 compartments. Subsequent booster samples again held most clones from primary vaccination (96% CD4, about 86% CD8). Weaker overall was a secondary response that nonetheless peaked faster, on day 5 versus 15.

The source of this sequence is a young man who received the YFV17D yellow fever vaccine. The chain recombines TRBV7-2 with TRBJ2-5; TRBD1 or TRBD2 may be the D gene (6 bases each). The sample in question was CD4+ T cells sorted from PBMCs, obtained 10 days after the yellow fever booster vaccination. As DNA, the CDR3 is TGTGCCAGCAGCTTAGACAGGGAGGAGACCGAGTACTTC. Its protein product is CASSLDREETEYF.